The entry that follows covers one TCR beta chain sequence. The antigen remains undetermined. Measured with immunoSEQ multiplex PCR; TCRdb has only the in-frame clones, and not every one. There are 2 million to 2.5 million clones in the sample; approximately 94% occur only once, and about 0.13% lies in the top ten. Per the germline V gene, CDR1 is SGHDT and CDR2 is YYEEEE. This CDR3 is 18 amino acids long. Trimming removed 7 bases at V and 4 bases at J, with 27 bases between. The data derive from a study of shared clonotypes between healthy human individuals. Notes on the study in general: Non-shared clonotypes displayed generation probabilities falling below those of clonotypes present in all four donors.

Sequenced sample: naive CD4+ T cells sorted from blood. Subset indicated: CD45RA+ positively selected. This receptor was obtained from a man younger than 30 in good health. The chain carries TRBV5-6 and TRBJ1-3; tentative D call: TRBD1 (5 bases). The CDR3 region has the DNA TGTGCCAGCCGATTAGCCGACGAGAGGGGTAACGGGGGAAACACCATATATTTT. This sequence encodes CASRLADERGNGGNTIYF. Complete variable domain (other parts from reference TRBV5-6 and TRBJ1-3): DAGVTQSPTHLIKTRGQQVTLRCSPKSGHDTVSWYQQALGQGPQFIFQYYEEEERQRGNFPDRFSGHQFPNYSSELNVNALLLGDSALYLCASRLADERGNGGNTIYFGEGSWLTVV.